Below, 5 T cell receptor beta chains from the same sample are listed, as sequenced in a study of T cell responses to AZD1222 COVID-19 vaccine. Profiled with immunoSEQ multiplex PCR; TCRdb holds only in-frame clones, not every one. The top ten hold about 9.3% of the sample, which has approximately 190,000 clones, 90% to 95% seen once. The starting material was peripheral blood, obtained on day 0 of AZD1222 vaccination. Source of these receptors: an adult in good health.

This chain uses TRBV19 with TRBJ1-1; D may be TRBD1 (6 bases). Trimming cost V 9 bases and J 3 bases, with 8 bases left between them. Germline assignment: CDR1 LNHDA and CDR2 SQIVND (reference sequence). There are 11 residues in the CDR3. The DNA of the CDR3 is TGTGCCAGACAGGGTGACACTGAAGCTTTCTTT. It encodes CARQGDTEAFF.

J is TRBJ2-7 and V is TRBV6-5, with TRBD2 matching 9 bases. CDR1 is MNHEY and CDR2 is SVGAGI in the germline V gene. The CDR3 has 16 amino acids. V was pared by 0 bases and J by 3 bases, with 6 bases of the junction left unmatched. For the CDR3, the DNA is TGTGCCAGCAGTTACTCGAGTGCTAGCGGGAACTACGAGCAGTACTTC. Translated, it gives CASSYSSASGNYEQYF.

V gene TRBV3-1 (or the pseudogene TRBV3-2) combines with J gene TRBJ2-3; tentatively, D is TRBD1 (5 bases). The CDR3 has 17 residues. The V end was cut by 0 bases, the J end by 4 bases, with 17 bases between. Germline V gene data show CDR1 as LGHDT and CDR2 as YNNKEL (reference sequence). The CDR3 DNA follows: TGTGCCAGCAGCCAAGAAAGGGCCAGGGTAAGGGCAGATACGCAGTATTTT. This translates into CASSQERARVRADTQYF.

The rearrangement links TRBV24-1 to TRBJ2-7; D is uncertain. This CDR3 is built from 17 residues. Trimming pared 4 bases from V and 2 bases from J, leaving 20 bases between. Germline CDR1 KGHDR, CDR2 SFDVKD. This chain's CDR3 is CATSDSKTDVVPYEQYF. The CDR3 DNA sequence: TGTGCCACCAGTGACTCCAAGACGGACGTTGTCCCCTACGAGCAGTACTTC.

The gene calls are TRBV9 and TRBJ2-1, with TRBD2 identical over 13 bases. CDR3 length: 16 amino acids. After removal of 3 bases from V and 8 bases from J, the junction contained 8 bases not matched to a gene. CDR1 is SGDLS and CDR2 is YYNGEE in the germline V gene. The CDR3 bases are TGTGCCAGCAGCGGCGGACTAGCGGGAGAGGGCGATGAGCAGTTCTTC. The encoded protein is CASSGGLAGEGDEQFF.